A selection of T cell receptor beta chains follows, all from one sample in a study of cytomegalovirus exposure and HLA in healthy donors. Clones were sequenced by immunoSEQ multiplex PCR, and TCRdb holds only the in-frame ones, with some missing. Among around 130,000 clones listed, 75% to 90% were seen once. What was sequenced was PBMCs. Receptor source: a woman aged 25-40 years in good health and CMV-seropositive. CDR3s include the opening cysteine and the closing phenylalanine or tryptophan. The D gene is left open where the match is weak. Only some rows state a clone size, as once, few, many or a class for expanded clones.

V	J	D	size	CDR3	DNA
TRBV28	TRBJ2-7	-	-	CASRPSSSLYEQYF	TGTGCCAGCAGGCCTTCTAGCAGCCTATACGAGCAGTACTTC
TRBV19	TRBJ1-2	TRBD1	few	CASSAWDRGRDGYTF	TGTGCCAGTAGTGCTTGGGACAGGGGGCGCGACGGCTACACCTTC
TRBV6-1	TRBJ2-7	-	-	CASSGQGYERYF	TGTGCCAGCAGTGGGCAGGGCTACGAGCGGTACTTC
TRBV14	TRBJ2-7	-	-	CASSLPRLLEQYF	TGTGCCAGCAGCCTCCCTCGTTTACTCGAGCAGTACTTC
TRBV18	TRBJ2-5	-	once	CASSPSPQETQYF	TGTGCCAGCTCCCCTTCCCCTCAAGAGACCCAGTACTTC
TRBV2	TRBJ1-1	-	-	CASSEEDGQYTEAFF	TGTGCCAGCAGTGAAGAGGATGGACAGTACACTGAAGCTTTCTTT
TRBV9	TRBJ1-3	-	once	CASSPTGGVYSGNTIYF	TGTGCCAGCAGCCCCACTGGGGGGGTTTACTCTGGAAACACCATATATTTT
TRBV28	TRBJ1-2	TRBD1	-	CASSLGQGGGYTF	TGTGCCAGCAGTTTAGGACAGGGGGGTGGCTACACCTTC
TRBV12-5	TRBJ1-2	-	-	CASGPGGNSNYGYTF	TGTGCTAGTGGTCCGGGGGGGAACTCTAACTATGGCTACACCTTC
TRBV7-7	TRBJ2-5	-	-	CASSLSISEETQYF	TGTGCCAGCAGCTTATCGATTTCGGAAGAGACCCAGTACTTC
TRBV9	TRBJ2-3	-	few	CASSVLSTDTQYF	TGTGCCAGCAGCGTTCTGAGCACAGATACGCAGTATTTT
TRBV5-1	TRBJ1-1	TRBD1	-	CASSVTGTEGTEAFF	TGCGCCAGCAGCGTAACTGGGACAGAGGGAACTGAAGCTTTCTTT
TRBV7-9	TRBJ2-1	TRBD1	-	CASSPDRGSSYNEQFF	TGTGCCAGCAGCCCGGACAGGGGAAGCTCCTACAATGAGCAGTTCTTC
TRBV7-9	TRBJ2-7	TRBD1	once	CASSWTGGPYEQYF	TGTGCCAGCAGCTGGACAGGGGGTCCCTACGAGCAGTACTTC
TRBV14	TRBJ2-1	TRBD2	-	CASSQDSQAGGIYNEQFF	TGTGCCAGCAGCCAAGATTCCCAAGCGGGGGGAATTTACAATGAGCAGTTCTTC
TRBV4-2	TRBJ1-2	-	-	CASSQPTQWDGYTF	TGTGCCAGCAGCCAGCCGACACAATGGGATGGCTACACCTTC
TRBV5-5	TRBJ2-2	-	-	CASSPRGNTGELFF	TGTGCCAGCAGCCCGCGGGGGAACACCGGGGAGCTGTTTTTT
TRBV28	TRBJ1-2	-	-	CASGEGGRFYGYTF	TGTGCCAGCGGAGAGGGGGGGAGATTTTATGGCTACACCTTC
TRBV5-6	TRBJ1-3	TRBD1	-	CASSLVPGQSSGNTIYF	TGTGCCAGCAGCTTGGTTCCGGGACAGAGCTCTGGAAACACCATATATTTT
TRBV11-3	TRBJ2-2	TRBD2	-	CASSSGGTGELFF	TGTGCCAGCAGCTCGGGGGGCACCGGGGAGCTGTTTTTT
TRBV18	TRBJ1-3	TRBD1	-	CASSPLETGGAYGNTIYF	TGTGCCAGCTCACCCCTTGAGACAGGGGGTGCATACGGAAACACCATATATTTT
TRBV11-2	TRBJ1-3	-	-	CASSLGRGYGNTIYF	TGTGCCAGCAGCTTAGGTCGGGGTTACGGAAACACCATATATTTT
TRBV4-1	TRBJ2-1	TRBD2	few	CASSHTGLADYNEQFF	TGCGCCAGCAGCCACACGGGACTAGCGGACTACAATGAGCAGTTCTTC
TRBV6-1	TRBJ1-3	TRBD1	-	CASSGGQGAPRPGNTIYF	TGTGCCAGCAGTGGTGGACAGGGGGCTCCTAGGCCTGGAAACACCATATATTTT